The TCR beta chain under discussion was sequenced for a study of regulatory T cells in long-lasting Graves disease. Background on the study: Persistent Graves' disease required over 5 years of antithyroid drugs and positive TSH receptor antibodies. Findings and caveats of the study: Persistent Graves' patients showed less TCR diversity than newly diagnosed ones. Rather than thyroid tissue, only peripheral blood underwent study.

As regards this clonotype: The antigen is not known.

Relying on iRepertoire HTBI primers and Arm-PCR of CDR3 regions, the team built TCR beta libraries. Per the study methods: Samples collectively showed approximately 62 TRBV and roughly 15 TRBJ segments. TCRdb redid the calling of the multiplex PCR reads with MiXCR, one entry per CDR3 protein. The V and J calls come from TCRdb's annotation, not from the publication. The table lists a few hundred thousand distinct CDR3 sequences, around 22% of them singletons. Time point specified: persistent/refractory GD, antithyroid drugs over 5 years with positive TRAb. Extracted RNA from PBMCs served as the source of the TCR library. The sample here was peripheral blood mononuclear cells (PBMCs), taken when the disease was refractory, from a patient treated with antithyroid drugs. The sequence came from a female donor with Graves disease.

This CDR3 is CASSAGLIGETQYF. The CDR3 DNA is TGCGCCAGCAGCGCGGGACTAATTGGGGAGACCCAGTACTTC. This rearrangement joins TRBV5-1 to TRBJ2-5, with 7 bases lining up with TRBD2. The CDR3 consists of 14 residues. Germline V gene data show CDR1 as SGHRS and CDR2 as YFSETQ. The ends lost 4 bases at V and 5 bases at J; junction bases unmatched: 8. Supplemented by reference TRBV5-1 and TRBJ2-5, the full variable domain reads KAGVTQTPRYLIKTRGQQVTLSCSPISGHRSVSWYQQTPGQGLQFLFEYFSETQRNKGNFPGRFSGRQFSNSRSEMNVSTLELGDSALYLCASSAGLIGETQYFGPGTRLLVL.